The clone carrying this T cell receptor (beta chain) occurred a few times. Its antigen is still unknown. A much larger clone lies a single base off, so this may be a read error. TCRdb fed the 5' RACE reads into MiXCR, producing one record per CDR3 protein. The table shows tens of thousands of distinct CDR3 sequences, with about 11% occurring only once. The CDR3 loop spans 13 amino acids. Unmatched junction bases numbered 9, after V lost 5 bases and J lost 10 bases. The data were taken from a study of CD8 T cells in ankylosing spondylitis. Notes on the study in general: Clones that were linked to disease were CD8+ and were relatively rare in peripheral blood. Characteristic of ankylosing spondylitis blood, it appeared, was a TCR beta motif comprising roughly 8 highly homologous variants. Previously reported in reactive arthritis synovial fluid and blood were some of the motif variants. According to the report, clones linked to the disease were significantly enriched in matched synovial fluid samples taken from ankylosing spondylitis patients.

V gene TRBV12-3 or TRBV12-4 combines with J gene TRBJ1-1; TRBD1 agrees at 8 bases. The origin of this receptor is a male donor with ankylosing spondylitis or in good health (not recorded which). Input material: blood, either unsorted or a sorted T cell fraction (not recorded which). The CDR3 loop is CASSPGQGSAAFF. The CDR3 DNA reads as TGTGCCAGCAGTCCCGGACAGGGCAGTGCAGCTTTCTTT.